These 31 T cell receptor beta chains share one sample of origin, sequenced in a study of T cell responses to AZD1222 COVID-19 vaccine (dated by TCRdb to about 2021). The sample's time point label, in plain terms: about 28 days (+/-7) after the second vaccine dose. The protocol used for the library was the immunoSEQ multiplex PCR assay. The table was pulled from immuneACCESS by TCRdb, which kept in-frame rearrangements only. Such tables lose some clones; where checked, under half of the loss comes from unresolved V genes, and the rest has no known cause. This sample gives tens of thousands of clones in total; 60% to 85% of them show up just once. Over 3% of the sample is held by the ten biggest clonotypes. Material: peripheral blood, obtained 28 days after the second AZD1222 dose. The origin of the receptors is an adult who received the AZD1222 COVID-19 vaccine.

V gene TRBV15 combines with J gene TRBJ2-3, with D perhaps TRBD2 (7 bases). This CDR3 is built from 16 residues. Trimming pared 5 bases from V and 8 bases from J, leaving 23 bases between. Germline values: CDR1 LNHNV, CDR2 YYDKDF (reference sequence). The CDR3 protein is CATSPPLAGAGSTQYF. CDR3 DNA sequence: TGTGCCACCAGCCCACCCCTCGCGGGGGCAGGGAGTACGCAGTATTTT.

The genes are TRBV20-1 and TRBJ2-3; D call uncertain. In germline, CDR1 is DFQATT, CDR2 SNEGSKA (reference sequence). V shed 3 bases and J shed 2 bases, with 9 bases lying between them. CDR3 length: 13 residues. DNA for the CDR3: TGCAGTGCTAGTCCGAGTCCCACAGATACGCAGTATTTT. Translated: CSASPSPTDTQYF.

The chain couples TRBV27 to TRBJ1-2; D unclear. Trimming left V 6 bases short and J 8 bases short, with 10 bases between. CDR1 and CDR2 from the germline V gene are MNHEY and SMNVEV (reference sequence). This CDR3 is built from 11 residues. The CDR3 region is CASSSGYGYTF. The CDR3 bases are TGTGCCAGCAGCTCCGGTTACGGCTACACCTTC.

J is TRBJ2-3 and V is TRBV11-2, with D maybe TRBD1 (6 bases). The V and J ends lost 1 base and 0 bases respectively, with 17 bases between them. CDR3 size: 18 residues. Per germline, CDR1 SGHAT and CDR2 FQNNGV. In DNA form, the CDR3 reads TGTGCCAGCAGCTTAGTGTTCGGACAGACTACTAGCACAGATACGCAGTATTTT. It specifies CASSLVFGQTTSTDTQYF.

J is TRBJ2-1 and V is TRBV5-1; weak D call: TRBD2 (6 bases). The V gene's germline CDR1 is SGHRS and CDR2 YFSETQ. Trimming removed 2 bases from V and 6 bases from J, with 6 bases in between. The CDR3 extends over 12 amino acids. The CDR3 loop is CASSFGGNEQFF. The CDR3, as DNA: TGCGCCAGCAGCTTCGGGGGCAATGAGCAGTTCTTC.

This clone occurred once. This chain links TRBV6-2 or TRBV6-3 with TRBJ2-1; D tentatively reads TRBD1 or TRBD2 (5 bases each). The length of the CDR3 is 15 residues. Trimming took off 4 bases at V and 8 bases at J, with 18 bases between the two ends. Germline V gene lookup returns CDR1 MNHEY and CDR2 SVGEGT. CDR3 in amino acids: CASSLTGTSWDEQFF. CDR3 DNA: TGTGCCAGCAGTTTAACCGGGACCTCCTGGGATGAGCAGTTCTTC.

The V and J genes are TRBV6-2 or TRBV6-3 and TRBJ1-3; D is uncertain. This CDR3 region has 13 residues. Germline values: CDR1 MNHEY, CDR2 SVGEGT. Trimming pared 0 bases from V and 8 bases from J, leaving 8 bases between. The DNA for the CDR3 is TGTGCCAGCAGTTACTCGAGGGCCGACACCATATATTTT. Its protein product is CASSYSRADTIYF.

This clone turned up a few times. The rearrangement joins TRBV7-2 to TRBJ1-2; D is unclear. Trimming left V 2 bases short and J 5 bases short, with 9 bases between. Per the germline V gene, CDR1 is SGHTA and CDR2 is FQGNSA. This CDR3 comprises 13 residues. CDR3 nucleotide sequence: TGTGCCAGCAGCTTAATCAAAGGGTATGGCTACACCTTC. Translating gives CASSLIKGYGYTF.

The J gene is TRBJ2-7, the V gene TRBV11-2, with TRBD1 identical over 8 bases. Trimming at V came to 5 bases and at J to 3 bases, leaving 15 bases not matched to a gene. Germline V gives CDR1 SGHAT, CDR2 FQNNGV. This CDR3 comprises 17 residues. The CDR3 reads CASSPRITGGTRYEQYF. The DNA for the CDR3 is TGTGCCAGCAGCCCAAGGATTACAGGGGGTACGCGCTACGAGCAGTACTTC.

The chain employs TRBV2 and TRBJ1-1, with D uncertain. The V gene lost 6 bases and the J gene lost 9 bases, with 20 bases spanning the gap. Germline V lookup: CDR1 SNHLY, CDR2 FYNNEI. The CDR3 has 14 amino acids. The DNA for the CDR3 is TGTGCCAGCAGGAAAGGACCCCCAAGCCCTAAAGCTTTCTTT. It translates to CASRKGPPSPKAFF. The whole variable domain, filled in from reference TRBV2 and TRBJ1-1, reads EPEVTQTPSHQVTQMGQEVILRCVPISNHLYFYWYRQILGQKVEFLVSFYNNEISEKSEIFDDQFSVERPDGSNFTLKIRSTKLEDSAMYFCASRKGPPSPKAFFGQGTRLTVV.

This clone was recorded once. The chain is built from TRBV29-1 and TRBJ2-2; TRBD1 is a possible D gene (5 bases). V was shortened by 3 bases and J by 1 base, with 9 bases between the two germline ends. The CDR3 is 14 residues long. Germline V gene lookup returns CDR1 SQVTM and CDR2 ANQGSEA. The DNA of the CDR3 is TGCAGCGTTGAGGAGCAGGGGAACACCGGGGAGCTGTTTTTT. The encoded protein is CSVEEQGNTGELFF.

This clone was picked up one time. This chain connects TRBV3-1 (or the pseudogene TRBV3-2) to TRBJ1-2, with 8 bases fitting TRBD1. This CDR3 spans 16 amino acids. Germline V lookup: CDR1 LGHDT, CDR2 YNNKEL (reference sequence). V lost 1 base to trimming and J lost 4 bases; unmatched junction nucleotides: 8. The CDR3: CASSQASGTGPYGYTF. Here the CDR3 DNA reads TGTGCCAGCAGCCAAGCTTCCGGGACAGGTCCCTATGGCTACACCTTC.

The CDR3 sequence is CASSPTGGPGEQYF. The CDR3 DNA is TGCGCCAGCAGCCCCACGGGGGGGCCCGGGGAGCAGTACTTC. The genes are TRBV4-3 and TRBJ2-7; 8 bases match TRBD2. This CDR3 spans 14 amino acids. The V and J ends lost 4 bases and 7 bases, in that order; junction bases with no gene match: 9. Germline V lookup: CDR1 LGHNA, CDR2 YSLEER.

This clone was seen a few times. V usage is TRBV5-6 and J usage is TRBJ1-2; 7 positions match TRBD1. The CDR3 extends over 14 amino acids. Germline V gene lookup returns CDR1 SGHDT and CDR2 YYEEEE. V was pared by 2 bases and J by 4 bases, with 5 bases of the junction left unmatched. Here the CDR3 reads CASSLGQEFYGYTF. DNA for the CDR3: TGTGCCAGCAGCTTAGGACAGGAGTTCTATGGCTACACCTTC.

This clone was observed a handful of times. V usage is TRBV3-1 (or the pseudogene TRBV3-2) and J usage is TRBJ1-6; TRBD1 agrees at 7 bases. V was clipped by 2 bases and J by 5 bases; unmatched bases: 3. The CDR3 contains 15 residues. Germline V gene data show CDR1 as LGHDT and CDR2 as YNNKEL (reference sequence). The CDR3 is CASSQRGTDNSPLHF. CDR3 bases: TGTGCCAGCAGCCAACGTGGGACAGATAATTCACCCCTCCACTTT.

This clone was seen only a few times. This chain uses TRBV28 with TRBJ1-4; TRBD1 matches at 7 bases. This CDR3 is built from 15 residues. With V trimmed by 6 bases and J by 2 bases, 6 bases remained unmatched. Germline CDR1 MDHEN, CDR2 SYDVKM. CDR3: CASSLIRGTNEKLFF. In DNA form, the CDR3 reads TGTGCCAGCAGCCTAATCAGGGGGACTAATGAAAAACTGTTTTTT.

CDR3 amino acids: CASSLRGTISTDTQYF. CDR3 sequence (DNA): TGTGCCAGCAGTCTAAGGGGGACTATAAGCACAGATACGCAGTATTTT. This rearrangement joins TRBV7-2 to TRBJ2-3; a weak D match, TRBD2 (7 bases). V lost 6 bases, J lost 0 bases, and 16 bases lay in between. The germline V gene encodes CDR1 SGHTA and CDR2 FQGNSA. The CDR3 contains 16 residues. The complete variable domain, with remaining parts taken from reference TRBV7-2 and TRBJ2-3, reads GAGVSQSPSNKVTEKGKDVELRCDPISGHTALYWYRQSLGQGLEFLIYFQGNSAPDKSGLPSDRFSAERTGGSVSTLTIQRTQQEDSAVYLCASSLRGTISTDTQYFGPGTRLTVL.

This rearrangement joins TRBV11-3 to TRBJ2-3; the D is unclear. Germline CDR1 and CDR2: SGHNT and YENEEA. Trimming removed 2 bases from V and 0 bases from J, with 6 bases in between. The CDR3 covers 14 residues. The CDR3 DNA is TGTGCCAGCAGCTTATGGGTTAGCACAGATACGCAGTATTTT. It yields the protein CASSLWVSTDTQYF.

The chain has TRBV12-3 or TRBV12-4 and TRBJ2-7; no clear D gene. CDR3 length: 11 residues. The V and J ends lost 6 bases and 3 bases respectively, with 6 bases between them. As DNA, the CDR3 is TGTGCCAGCAGCTCTTTCTACGAGCAGTACTTC. Its protein product is CASSSFYEQYF.

The CDR3 DNA follows: TGTGCCAGCAGCCGGGGGGCCGGCCAAGAGACCCAGTACTTC. It is translated as CASSRGAGQETQYF. The chain joins TRBV3-1 (or the pseudogene TRBV3-2) to TRBJ2-5; D assignment may be TRBD1 or TRBD2 (6 bases each). The V and J ends lost 4 bases and 1 base respectively, with 10 bases between them. Germline V CDR1 and CDR2: LGHDT, YNNKEL (reference sequence). The CDR3 spans 14 residues.

This chain connects TRBV19 to TRBJ1-2; D ambiguous. The CDR3 length is 14 residues. Deletions cut 7 bases from V and 0 bases from J, with 12 bases between. Germline V gene lookup returns CDR1 LNHDA and CDR2 SQIVND (reference sequence). CDR3 in DNA: TGTGCCAGTAAATGGAGTTCAGCTAACTATGGCTACACCTTC. Its protein product is CASKWSSANYGYTF.

The chain carries TRBV7-2 and TRBJ1-3, with 9 bases that match TRBD1. This CDR3 has 17 residues. Trimming at V came to 0 bases and at J to 4 bases, leaving 7 bases not matched to a gene. Per the germline V gene, CDR1 is SGHTA and CDR2 is FQGNSA. CDR3 nucleotide sequence: TGTGCCAGCAGCTTAGCGGTCGGGACAGGGAAAGGAAACACCATATATTTT. Its protein product is CASSLAVGTGKGNTIYF.

The gene calls are TRBV28 and TRBJ1-6; 7 bases map to TRBD1. The V segment lost 4 bases and the J segment 5 bases; nucleotides outside the gene matches: 2. This CDR3 has 14 residues. CDR1 MDHEN and CDR2 SYDVKM come from the germline V gene. The DNA for the CDR3 is TGTGCCAGCAGTTGGACAGGAAATAATTCACCCCTCCACTTT. Its protein is CASSWTGNNSPLHF. Full variable domain (remainder filled in from reference TRBV28 and TRBJ1-6): DVKVTQSSRYLVKRTGEKVFLECVQDMDHENMFWYRQDPGLGLRLIYFSYDVKMKEKGDIPEGYSVSREKKERFSLILESASTNQTSMYLCASSWTGNNSPLHFGNGTRLTVT.

This clone has only one observation. J is TRBJ1-1 and V is TRBV6-5; D unresolved. V was shortened by 6 bases and J by 2 bases, with 13 bases between the two germline ends. Germline CDR1 MNHEY, CDR2 SVGAGI. This CDR3 has 14 amino acids. The CDR3 sequence is CASSAAWLNTEAFF. CDR3 sequence (DNA): TGTGCCAGCAGCGCGGCCTGGCTCAACACTGAAGCTTTCTTT.

The chain recombines TRBV2 with TRBJ1-6, with D perhaps TRBD1 (5 bases). Deletions cut 7 bases from V and 8 bases from J, with 12 bases between. Germline CDR1 SNHLY, CDR2 FYNNEI. The CDR3 is 13 residues long. DNA for the CDR3: TGTGCCAGCATGGGGGTTAGGGATTCACCCCTCCACTTT. Its protein product is CASMGVRDSPLHF.

This chain uses TRBV7-2 with TRBJ1-1; D ambiguous. The V gene's germline CDR1 is SGHTA and CDR2 FQGNSA. CDR3 length: 15 residues. The ends were cut back, 2 bases at V and 2 bases at J, with 12 bases in the middle. The CDR3 DNA sequence: TGTGCCAGCAGCTTATATCGACCGCCTAACACTGAAGCTTTCTTT. It specifies CASSLYRPPNTEAFF.

This chain uses TRBV5-1 with TRBJ2-2; 13 bases are shared with TRBD2. The CDR3 has 18 amino acids. The junction had 4 bases not matched to a gene; V was cut back by 2 bases and J by 0 bases. Germline CDR1 is SGHRS and CDR2 is YFSETQ. Here the CDR3 reads CASSFWTSGGTNTGELFF. The CDR3 nucleotides read TGCGCCAGCAGCTTTTGGACTAGCGGGGGAACGAACACCGGGGAGCTGTTTTTT. Full variable domain (remainder filled in from reference TRBV5-1 and TRBJ2-2): KAGVTQTPRYLIKTRGQQVTLSCSPISGHRSVSWYQQTPGQGLQFLFEYFSETQRNKGNFPGRFSGRQFSNSRSEMNVSTLELGDSALYLCASSFWTSGGTNTGELFFGEGSRLTVL.

The chain combines TRBV5-1 with TRBJ1-1; D possibly corresponds to TRBD1 (6 bases). Germline CDR1 and CDR2: SGHRS and YFSETQ. The CDR3 totals 15 residues. The V and J ends lost 4 bases and 0 bases respectively, with 13 bases between them. CDR3 amino acids: CASSIGQFMNTEAFF. As DNA, the CDR3 is TGCGCCAGCAGCATTGGACAGTTCATGAACACTGAAGCTTTCTTT.

This clone was counted a few times. The genes are TRBV21-1 and TRBJ1-5. TRBV21-1 counts as a pseudogene. CDR3 length equals 14 residues. CDR3 coding DNA: TGTGCCAGCAGTCCCGGCCGTGTGGGTCAGCCCCAGCATTTT. This sequence encodes CASSPGRVGQPQHF.

The chain links TRBV2 to TRBJ2-7, with D possibly matching TRBD2 (7 bases). Per germline, CDR1 SNHLY and CDR2 FYNNEI. The CDR3 runs to 14 residues. V dropped 7 bases and J dropped 6 bases, with 19 bases sitting between them. The chain's CDR3 is CASTVLGGASEQYF. The CDR3, as DNA: TGTGCCAGCACCGTTTTGGGGGGGGCCTCCGAGCAGTACTTC. The complete variable domain, with remaining parts taken from reference TRBV2 and TRBJ2-7, reads EPEVTQTPSHQVTQMGQEVILRCVPISNHLYFYWYRQILGQKVEFLVSFYNNEISEKSEIFDDQFSVERPDGSNFTLKIRSTKLEDSAMYFCASTVLGGASEQYFGPGTRLTVT.

Judged by abundance, this clone is medium-sized (0.01 to 0.1%). This sequence joins TRBV7-9 and TRBJ1-2; a weak D match, TRBD1 (5 bases). Germline CDR1 is SEHNR and CDR2 is FQNEAQ (reference sequence). This CDR3 is built from 12 residues. The V and J ends lost 3 bases and 8 bases respectively, with 10 bases between them. CDR3 DNA sequence: TGTGCCAGCAGCTTCGTTGGGGACGGCTACACCTTC. Amino acids: CASSFVGDGYTF.